This T cell receptor beta chain was recorded in a study of cytomegalovirus exposure and HLA in healthy donors. This clone was observed a single time. What it binds is unknown. The CDR3 consists of 14 residues. Germline loops: CDR1 KGHSH, CDR2 LQKENI. The ends were cut back, 5 bases at V and 11 bases at J, with 21 bases in the middle. The table came from immunoSEQ multiplex PCR; TCRdb's copy has only in-frame clones and leaves some out. The sample contains more than 65,000 clones, more than 85% of which appear only once. Whole-study results and caveats: Investigators reported fewer than 200 TCR beta chains as tied to cytomegalovirus. A few CMV-associated chains were confirmed in vitro to be specific for CMV antigens.

This chain uses TRBV18 with TRBJ1-1; D gene uncertain. The sequence was collected from a man aged 18 to 29 in good health and CMV-seronegative. Sequenced sample: PBMCs. The CDR3 protein is CASSGQADPLEAFF. CDR3 DNA sequence: TGTGCCAGCTCAGGGCAGGCCGACCCCCTCGAGGCTTTCTTT.